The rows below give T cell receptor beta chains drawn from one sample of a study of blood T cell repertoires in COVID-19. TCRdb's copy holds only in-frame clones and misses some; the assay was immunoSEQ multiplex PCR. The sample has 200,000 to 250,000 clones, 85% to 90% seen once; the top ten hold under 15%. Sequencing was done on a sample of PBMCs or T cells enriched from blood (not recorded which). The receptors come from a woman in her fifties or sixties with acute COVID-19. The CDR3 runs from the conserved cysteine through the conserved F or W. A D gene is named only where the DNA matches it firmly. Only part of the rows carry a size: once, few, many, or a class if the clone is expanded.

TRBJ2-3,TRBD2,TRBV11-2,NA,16,CASSLGTSATTDTQYF,TGTGCCAGCAGCTTGGGGACTAGCGCGACCACAGATACGCAGTATTTT
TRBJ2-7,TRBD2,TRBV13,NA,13,CASRRREGHEQYF,TGTGCCAGCAGAAGACGGGAGGGCCACGAGCAGTACTTC
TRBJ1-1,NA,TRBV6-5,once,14,CASSYSGLGGEAFF,TGTGCCAGCAGTTACTCGGGTTTGGGAGGTGAAGCTTTCTTT
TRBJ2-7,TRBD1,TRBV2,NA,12,CASSLTGLGQYF,TGTGCCAGCAGTTTGACAGGGCTGGGGCAGTACTTC
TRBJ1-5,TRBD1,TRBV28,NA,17,CASSIPGTGHSNQPQHF,TGTGCCAGCAGTATACCCGGGACAGGACATAGCAATCAGCCCCAGCATTTT
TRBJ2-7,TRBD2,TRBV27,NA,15,CASSQLAGGGYEQYF,TGTGCCAGCAGTCAACTAGCGGGAGGTGGCTACGAGCAGTACTTC
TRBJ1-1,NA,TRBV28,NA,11,CASSFSQEAFF,TGTGCCAGCAGTTTTAGCCAGGAAGCTTTCTTT
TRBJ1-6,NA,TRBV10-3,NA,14,CAISEREAYSPLHF,TGTGCCATCAGTGAGCGGGAAGCGTATTCACCCCTCCACTTT
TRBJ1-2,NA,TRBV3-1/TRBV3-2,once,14,CASSHTGYNDGYTF,TGTGCCAGCAGCCATACAGGTTACAATGATGGCTACACCTTC
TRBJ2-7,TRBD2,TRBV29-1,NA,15,CSVLRLAGTLYEQYF,TGCAGCGTTCTGAGACTAGCGGGAACCCTCTACGAGCAGTACTTC
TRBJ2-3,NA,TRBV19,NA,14,CASRRGGARDTQYF,TGTGCCAGTAGAAGAGGCGGGGCGAGAGATACGCAGTATTTT
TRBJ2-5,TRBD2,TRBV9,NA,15,CASSVRLAGGETQYF,TGTGCCAGCAGCGTACGGCTAGCGGGCGGAGAGACCCAGTACTTC
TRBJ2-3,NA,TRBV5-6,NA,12,CASSWTGEAQYF,TGTGCCAGCAGCTGGACGGGAGAAGCGCAGTATTTT
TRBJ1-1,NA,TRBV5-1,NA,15,CASSLAGGLNTEAFF,TGCGCCAGCAGCTTGGCGGGGGGTTTGAACACTGAAGCTTTCTTT
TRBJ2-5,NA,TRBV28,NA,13,CASSIQAGETQYF,TGTGCCAGCAGTATTCAGGCGGGGGAGACCCAGTACTTC
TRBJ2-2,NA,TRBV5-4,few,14,CASSHSSIPGELFF,TGTGCCAGCAGCCATTCTAGTATCCCCGGGGAGCTGTTTTTT
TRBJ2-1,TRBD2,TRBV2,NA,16,CASSEQTSGIRNEQFF,TGTGCCAGCAGTGAACAAACTAGCGGGATCCGGAATGAGCAGTTCTTC
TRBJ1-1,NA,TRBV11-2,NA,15,CASSSISTGNTEAFF,TGTGCCAGCAGCTCCATTTCGACAGGCAACACTGAAGCTTTCTTT
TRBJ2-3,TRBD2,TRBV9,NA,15,CASSFRDYATDTQYF,TGTGCCAGCAGCTTCCGGGACTACGCCACAGATACGCAGTATTTT
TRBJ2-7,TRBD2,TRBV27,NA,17,CASSFPGLERGPYEQYF,TGTGCCAGCAGTTTCCCCGGCTTGGAGCGGGGCCCCTACGAGCAGTACTTC
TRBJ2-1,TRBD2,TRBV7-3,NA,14,CASSLGLAGVEQFF,TGTGCCAGCAGCTTAGGGCTAGCGGGAGTAGAGCAGTTCTTC
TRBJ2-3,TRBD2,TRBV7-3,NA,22,CASSLFPPGLAGPSRGADTQYF,TGTGCCAGCAGCTTATTCCCCCCCGGCCTAGCGGGACCTTCACGGGGGGCAGATACGCAGTATTTT
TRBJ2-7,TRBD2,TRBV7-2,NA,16,CASSLYDSGRGYEQYF,TGTGCCAGCAGCTTATACGATAGCGGGAGAGGATACGAGCAGTACTTC
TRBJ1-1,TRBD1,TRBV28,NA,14,CASSSTGETTEAFF,TGTGCCAGCAGTAGTACAGGGGAGACCACTGAAGCTTTCTTT
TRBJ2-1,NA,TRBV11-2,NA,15,CASSFRLVSYNEQFF,TGTGCCAGCAGCTTCCGGTTGGTATCCTACAATGAGCAGTTCTTC
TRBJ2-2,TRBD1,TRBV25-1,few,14,CASSWDRNTGELFF,TGTGCCAGCAGTTGGGACAGGAACACCGGGGAGCTGTTTTTT
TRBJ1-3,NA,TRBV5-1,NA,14,CASSLVGPGNTIYF,TGCGCCAGCAGCTTGGTGGGGCCGGGAAACACCATATATTTT
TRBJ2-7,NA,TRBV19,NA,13,CASSHNERYEQYF,TGTGCCAGTAGTCACAACGAGAGGTACGAGCAGTACTTC
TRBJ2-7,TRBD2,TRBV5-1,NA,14,CASSLIAGMDEQYF,TGCGCCAGCAGCTTGATAGCGGGAATGGACGAGCAGTACTTC
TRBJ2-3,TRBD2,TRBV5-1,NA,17,CASSSLPLAGTPDTQYF,TGCGCCAGCAGCTCGCTTCCGCTAGCGGGAACGCCAGATACGCAGTATTTT
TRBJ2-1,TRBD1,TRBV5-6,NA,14,CASSLLTGVNEQFF,TGTGCCAGCAGCCTGTTAACAGGGGTCAATGAGCAGTTCTTC
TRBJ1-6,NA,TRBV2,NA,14,CASSVAGVNSPLHF,TGTGCCAGCAGTGTGGCAGGGGTGAATTCACCCCTCCACTTT
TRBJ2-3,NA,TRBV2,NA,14,CASSEGTSTDTQYF,TGTGCCAGCAGTGAAGGTACTAGCACAGATACGCAGTATTTT
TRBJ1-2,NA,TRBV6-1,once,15,CASSEKGVVNYGYTF,TGTGCCAGCAGTGAAAAAGGGGTCGTCAACTATGGCTACACCTTC
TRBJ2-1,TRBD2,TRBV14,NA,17,CASSSPLGSGRENEQFF,TGTGCCAGCAGCTCCCCTCTGGGTAGCGGGAGAGAAAATGAGCAGTTCTTC
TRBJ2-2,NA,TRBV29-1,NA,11,CSCRGTGELFF,TGCAGCTGTAGAGGCACCGGGGAGCTGTTTTTT
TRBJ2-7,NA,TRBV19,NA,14,CASSPTLPIREQYF,TGTGCCAGTAGTCCCACTCTTCCCATCCGCGAGCAGTACTTC
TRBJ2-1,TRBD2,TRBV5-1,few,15,CASSVRLAGCHEQFF,TGCGCCAGCAGCGTTCGACTAGCGGGATGCCATGAGCAGTTCTTC
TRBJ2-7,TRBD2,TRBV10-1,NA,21,CASSNRFPGLAGVWGSYEQYF,TGCGCCAGCAGTAACCGATTCCCGGGACTAGCGGGAGTATGGGGCTCCTACGAGCAGTACTTC
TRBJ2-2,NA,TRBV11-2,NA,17,CASSLDEGLMNTGELFF,TGTGCCAGCAGCTTAGACGAGGGTTTGATGAACACCGGGGAGCTGTTTTTT
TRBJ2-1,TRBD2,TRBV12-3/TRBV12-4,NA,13,CASSPVDSGPQVF,TGTGCCAGCAGCCCCGTTGATAGCGGGCCCCAGGTCTTC
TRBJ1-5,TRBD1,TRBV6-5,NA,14,CASRGGQGDQPQHF,TGTGCCAGCAGGGGGGGACAGGGGGATCAGCCCCAGCATTTT
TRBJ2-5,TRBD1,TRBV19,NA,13,CASSGTGEETQYF,TGTGCCAGTTCCGGGACAGGGGAAGAGACCCAGTACTTC
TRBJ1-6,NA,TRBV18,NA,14,CASSVQGVDSPLHF,TGTGCCAGCTCTGTACAAGGGGTCGATTCACCCCTCCACTTT
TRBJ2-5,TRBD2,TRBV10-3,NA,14,CAIRAGTSGETQYF,TGTGCCATCAGAGCCGGGACTAGCGGAGAGACCCAGTACTTC
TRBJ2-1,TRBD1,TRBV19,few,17,CASSVNFRDRNYNEQFF,TGTGCCAGTAGTGTAAATTTCCGGGACAGGAACTACAATGAGCAGTTCTTC
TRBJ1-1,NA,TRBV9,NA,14,CASSVWTGGTEAFF,TGTGCCAGCAGCGTTTGGACGGGGGGCACTGAAGCTTTCTTT
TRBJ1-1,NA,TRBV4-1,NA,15,CASSQVDRPNTEAFF,TGCGCCAGCAGCCAAGTCGACAGGCCGAACACTGAAGCTTTCTTT
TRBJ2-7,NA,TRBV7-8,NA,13,CASSRPDGREQYF,TGTGCCAGCAGCCGCCCAGATGGGCGCGAGCAGTACTTC
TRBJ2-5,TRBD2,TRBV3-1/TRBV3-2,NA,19,CASSHRGLAGEGGQETQYF,TGTGCCAGCAGCCACCGAGGACTAGCGGGAGAGGGGGGCCAAGAGACCCAGTACTTC
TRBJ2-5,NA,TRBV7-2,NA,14,CASSLTGGQETQYF,TGTGCCAGCAGCTTGACAGGTGGGCAAGAGACCCAGTACTTC
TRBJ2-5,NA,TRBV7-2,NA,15,CASSRRWRVQETQYF,TGTGCCAGCAGCAGGAGGTGGCGGGTTCAAGAGACCCAGTACTTC